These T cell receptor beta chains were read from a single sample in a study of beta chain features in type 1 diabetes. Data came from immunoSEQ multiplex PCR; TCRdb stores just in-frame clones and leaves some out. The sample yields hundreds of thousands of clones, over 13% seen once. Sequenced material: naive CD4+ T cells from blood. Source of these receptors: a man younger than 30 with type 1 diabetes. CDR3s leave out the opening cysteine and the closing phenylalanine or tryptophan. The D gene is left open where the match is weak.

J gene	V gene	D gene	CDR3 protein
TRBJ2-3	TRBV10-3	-	AISVSDTQY
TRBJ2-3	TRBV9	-	ASSVEKDTQY
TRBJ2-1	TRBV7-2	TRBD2	ASSLVAGAYNEQF
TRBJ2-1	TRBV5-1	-	ASSLRDEQF
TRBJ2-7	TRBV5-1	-	ASMLGLMSYEQY
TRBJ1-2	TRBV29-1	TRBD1	SVVTGGRGYT
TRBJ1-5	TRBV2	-	ASSYQGNNQPQH
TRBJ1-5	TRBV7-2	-	ASMEQRGNQPQH
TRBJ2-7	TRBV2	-	ASTGPGLSYEQY
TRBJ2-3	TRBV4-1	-	ASSQEWGVSTDTQY
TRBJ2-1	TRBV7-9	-	ASSLVGLYNEQF
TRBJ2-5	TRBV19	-	ASSGRSSETQY
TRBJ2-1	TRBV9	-	ASSGPGGLSYNEQF
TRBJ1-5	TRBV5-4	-	ASSSGGDSNQPQH
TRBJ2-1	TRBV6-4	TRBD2	ASMVEAGVMNEQF
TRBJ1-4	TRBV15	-	ATSPRDGHEKLF
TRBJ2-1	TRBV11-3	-	ASSFTGLNEQF
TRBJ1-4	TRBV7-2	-	ASSLAGRVKEKLF
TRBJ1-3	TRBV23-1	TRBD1	ASSQPPPGQGPLSGNTIY
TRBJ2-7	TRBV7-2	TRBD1	ASIPGTGLHEQY
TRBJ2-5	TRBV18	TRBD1	ATSQNDRAGGETQY
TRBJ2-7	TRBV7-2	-	ASRSSGLGSYEQY
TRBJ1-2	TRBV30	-	AWSPRDIYNYGYT
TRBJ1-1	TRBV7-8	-	ASSLGRLNTEAF
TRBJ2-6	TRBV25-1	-	ATEVSGANVLT
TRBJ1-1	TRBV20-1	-	STGGNTEAF
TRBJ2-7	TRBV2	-	ASSDLGLGWEQY
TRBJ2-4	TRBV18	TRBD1	ASSPDRVDIQY
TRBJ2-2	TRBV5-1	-	ASSLDRFSGELF
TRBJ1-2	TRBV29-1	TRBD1	SVSDRGIYGYT
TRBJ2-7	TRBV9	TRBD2	ASSVAGTTSYEQY
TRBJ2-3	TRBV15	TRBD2	ATSRDRLAGGTSTDTQY
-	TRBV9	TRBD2	ASSVGGGRPYNEQF
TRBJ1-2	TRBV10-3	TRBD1	AISEDRAGYYGYT
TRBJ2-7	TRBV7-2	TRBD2	ASSLFAGGVEQY
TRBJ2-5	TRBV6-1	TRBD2	ASRAGGPDETQY
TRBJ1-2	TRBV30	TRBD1	AWSVQGVAYGYT
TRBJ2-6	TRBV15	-	ATSREGAGANVLT
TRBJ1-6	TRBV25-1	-	ASSGGVSSYNSPLH